The 10 T cell receptor beta chains below were found in one sample sequenced in a study of T cells in Graves' hyperthyroidism and ophthalmopathy. RNA transcripts gave rise to amplified TCR beta CDR3 regions. The TCR CDR3 was amplified in a first-round RT-PCR using the HTBI primer set. TCRdb re-called the multiplex PCR reads with MiXCR, one entry per CDR3 protein. The data contain some 370,000 distinct CDR3 sequences, about 14% of them singletons. Material for sequencing was blood. The receptors come from a man aged 50 to 59 with Graves' ophthalmopathy.

This clonotype was counted between two and nine times. This chain uses TRBV7-9 with TRBJ2-1; D might be TRBD1 or TRBD2, each matching 5 bases. The CDR3 runs 14 residues. Trimming cost V 5 bases and J 6 bases, with 14 bases left between them. Germline values: CDR1 SEHNR, CDR2 FQNEAQ (reference sequence). The CDR3, as DNA: TGTGCCAGCAGCCCGGGGCTGCTGGGCAATGAGCAGTTCTTC. Its protein product is CASSPGLLGNEQFF.

The genes are TRBV9 and TRBJ1-3, with 7 bases identical to TRBD1. CDR1 is SGDLS, CDR2 YYNGEE, per germline. CDR3 length: 15 residues. Trimming at V came to 4 bases and at J to 7 bases, leaving 11 bases not matched to a gene. The CDR3 spells CASSPRQGLRNTIYF. The DNA for the CDR3 is TGTGCCAGCAGCCCTAGACAGGGATTGCGGAACACCATATATTTT.

The V gene is TRBV20-1, the J gene TRBJ2-7, with 16 bases that match TRBD2. Unmatched junction bases numbered 5, after V lost 2 bases and J lost 4 bases. This CDR3 region has 16 residues. The germline gives CDR1 DFQATT, CDR2 SNEGSKA (reference sequence). CDR3 protein: CSARPGLAGGPYEQYF. The CDR3 DNA reads as TGCAGTGCTAGACCGGGACTAGCGGGAGGGCCGTACGAGCAGTACTTC.

The table lists this clonotype with a few counts. This may be a read error, as it is one base from a much larger clone. This chain connects TRBV12-3 or TRBV12-4 to TRBJ2-1; D uncertain. Trimming shortened V by 7 bases and J by 6 bases, and 7 bases separated the two germline ends. This CDR3 comprises 11 residues. This CDR3 reads CASTALNEQFF. In DNA form, the CDR3 reads TGTGCCAGCACCGCCCTCAATGAGCAGTTCTTC.

The V call is TRBV27, the J call TRBJ2-5; TRBD1 is a possible D gene (6 bases). This CDR3 comprises 15 residues. Trimming left V 2 bases short and J 5 bases short, with 15 bases between. Germline-derived CDR1 and CDR2 are MNHEY and SMNVEV (reference sequence). Written as DNA, the CDR3 is TGTGCCAGCAGTTTAGGGGCAGGGGTTTGGGAGACCCAGTACTTC. This encodes CASSLGAGVWETQYF.

This clonotype occurred a few times. CDR3 DNA: TGTGCCAGCAGCTTGAGCGACCCCTACGAGCAGTACTTC. This codes for CASSLSDPYEQYF. The V gene is TRBV5-8, the J gene TRBJ2-7; D is ambiguous. V lost 1 base, J lost 2 bases, and 7 bases lay in between. The CDR3 is 13 residues long. CDR1 SGHTS and CDR2 YDEGEE come from the germline V gene.

This clonotype has a count of ten or more. The chain carries TRBV6-1 and TRBJ2-5; D call uncertain. There are 12 residues in the CDR3. Trimming left V 8 bases short and J 0 bases short, with 7 bases between. Germline V lookup: CDR1 MNHNS, CDR2 SASEGT. The CDR3 DNA follows: TGTGCCAGCGGGGTAGACCAAGAGACCCAGTACTTC. Its translation is CASGVDQETQYF.

This clonotype came up many times. V is TRBV27 and J is TRBJ2-1; D is possibly TRBD1 (6 bases). Germline V CDR1 and CDR2: MNHEY, SMNVEV (reference sequence). Trimming left V 4 bases short and J 12 bases short, with 13 bases between. CDR3 size: 12 residues. This CDR3 reads CASSSTTGWQFF. CDR3 coding DNA: TGTGCCAGCAGTTCTACGACAGGTTGGCAGTTCTTC.

This clonotype was observed a handful of times. This chain connects TRBV5-1 to TRBJ1-2, with TRBD1 identical over 7 bases. The CDR3 loop spans 13 amino acids. The V and J ends lost 0 bases and 8 bases, in that order; junction bases with no gene match: 4. CDR1 and CDR2 (germline): SGHRS, YFSETQ. This CDR3 is CASSLGDSHGYTF. As DNA, the CDR3 is TGCGCCAGCAGCTTGGGGGACAGTCACGGCTACACCTTC.

This clonotype was detected many times. The V call is TRBV9, the J call TRBJ2-7; possibly TRBD2 for D (5 bases). The CDR3 sequence is 15 residues long. CDR1 SGDLS and CDR2 YYNGEE come from the germline V gene. The germline V and J ends were trimmed by 0 bases and 6 bases, with 16 bases remaining between them. The DNA of the CDR3 is TGTGCCAGCAGCGTAGTGGGTGGGAGCTCGTCCGAGCAGTACTTC. This gives the protein CASSVVGGSSSEQYF.